These 30 T cell receptor beta chains originate from one sample sequenced in a study of blood T cell repertoires in COVID-19. Measured with immunoSEQ multiplex PCR; TCRdb has only the in-frame clones, and not every one. This sample yields 310,000 or so clones, of which about 85% are seen a single time; 2% to 2.5% belongs to the top ten. The sequenced sample consisted of peripheral blood. The receptors shown here come from a woman in her 50s who had recovered from COVID-19.

This clone was recorded only once. J is TRBJ1-6 and V is TRBV9; 8 nucleotides match TRBD1. Losses at the gene ends were 0 bases for V and 8 bases for J; bases not matched to a gene: 7. The CDR3 totals 16 residues. From germline, CDR1 is SGDLS and CDR2 YYNGEE. The CDR3 nucleotides read TGTGCCAGCAGCGTAGGGCAGGGGGCGCGGGATTCACCCCTCCACTTT. It translates to CASSVGQGARDSPLHF. The full variable domain, with the rest looked up from reference TRBV9 and TRBJ1-6, is DSGVTQTPKHLITATGQRVTLRCSPRSGDLSVYWYQQSLDQGLQFLIQYYNGEERAKGNILERFSAQQFPDLHSELNLSSLELGDSALYFCASSVGQGARDSPLHFGNGTRLTVT.

The V and J genes are TRBV7-3 and TRBJ2-1; 9 nucleotides match TRBD2. This CDR3 is built from 12 residues. J gave up 12 bases and V 4 bases, and 4 bases lay outside the gene matches. CDR1 and CDR2 (germline): SGHTA, FQGTGA. DNA for the CDR3: TGTGCCAGCAGCTCGCCGGGACTAGCGCAGTTCTTC. Protein product: CASSSPGLAQFF.

This clone was picked up a small number of times. The chain joins TRBV3-1 (or the pseudogene TRBV3-2) to TRBJ1-1; no clear D. The germline V and J ends were trimmed by 4 bases and 0 bases, with 9 bases remaining between them. CDR3 length: 14 amino acids. Germline CDR1 reads LGHDT; CDR2 reads YNNKEL (reference sequence). The CDR3 sequence: CASSLAAMNTEAFF. In nucleotides, the CDR3 is TGTGCCAGCAGCCTGGCGGCGATGAACACTGAAGCTTTCTTT.

The gene calls are TRBV6-4 and TRBJ1-5; possibly TRBD1 for D (5 bases). The CDR3 extends over 13 amino acids. Germline loops: CDR1 MRHNA, CDR2 SNTAGT. The V end was cut by 4 bases, the J end by 7 bases, with 11 bases between. The CDR3 protein is CASSAQGGQPQHF. The CDR3 coding sequence is TGTGCCAGCAGTGCCCAGGGAGGCCAGCCCCAGCATTTT.

The chain couples TRBV6-1 to TRBJ2-6; D remains ambiguous. Germline CDR1 and CDR2: MNHNS and SASEGT. Trimming stripped 2 bases from V and 0 bases from J, with 8 bases between. The CDR3 sequence is 16 residues long. CDR3 sequence: CASSERQNSGANVLTF. The CDR3 region has the DNA TGTGCCAGCAGTGAACGACAAAACTCTGGGGCCAACGTCCTGACTTTC.

The genes are TRBV7-8 and TRBJ1-2, with 7 positions matching TRBD1. The CDR3 has 15 residues. V gave up 5 bases and J gave up 5 bases; unmatched junction bases: 11. CDR1 and CDR2 (germline): SGHVS, FQNEAQ. The CDR3 DNA reads TGTGCCAGCAGCCGCCCGTCGACAGGGAATTATGGCTACACCTTC. It codes for CASSRPSTGNYGYTF.

This clone occurred once. This sequence joins TRBV6-5 and TRBJ1-2, with 7 bases lining up with TRBD1. CDR1 is MNHEY, CDR2 SVGAGI, per germline. Germline trimming cut 6 bases from V and 2 bases from J; bases unmatched to any gene: 9. The length of the CDR3 is 15 residues. The CDR3 region is CASRVQGTRNYGYTF. The CDR3, as DNA: TGTGCCAGCAGAGTACAGGGGACCCGGAACTATGGCTACACCTTC.

The chain uses TRBV9 and TRBJ1-3, with D uncertain. CDR1 is SGDLS and CDR2 is YYNGEE in the germline V gene. Trimming took 2 bases from V and 0 from J, leaving 15 bases between them. This CDR3 is 17 amino acids long. The DNA of the CDR3 is TGTGCCAGCAGCGTTGGTATGGAGGCTTCCTCTGGAAACACCATATATTTT. Its translation: CASSVGMEASSGNTIYF.

The V call is TRBV30, the J call TRBJ1-2; D unclear. Germline CDR1 and CDR2: GTSNPN and SVGIG (reference sequence). The CDR3 sequence is 14 residues long. The ends were cut back, 5 bases at V and 1 base at J, with 14 bases in the middle. This CDR3 reads CAWGTIRSNYGYTF. The DNA of the CDR3 is TGTGCCTGGGGTACTATTAGGAGTAACTATGGCTACACCTTC.

This chain uses TRBV19 with TRBJ2-2, with 8 bases fitting TRBD2. The CDR3 sequence is 16 residues long. Germline CDR1 LNHDA, CDR2 SQIVND (reference sequence). The trim removed 3 bases at V and 3 bases at J, leaving 6 bases unmatched. CDR3 coding DNA: TGTGCCAGTAGTATTACCTCGGGGGGGGACACCGGGGAGCTGTTTTTT. As protein: CASSITSGGDTGELFF.

The rearrangement uses TRBV9 and TRBJ1-4, with TRBD1 matching 10 bases. The CDR3 is 16 amino acids. With V trimmed by 2 bases and J by 7 bases, 8 bases remained unmatched. Germline-derived CDR1 and CDR2 are SGDLS and YYNGEE. CDR3: CASSVQTGGAGEKLFF. In nucleotides, the CDR3 is TGTGCCAGCAGCGTTCAGACAGGGGGCGCAGGTGAAAAACTGTTTTTT.

This chain joins TRBV7-2 and TRBJ2-1; D ambiguous. This CDR3 has 17 amino acids. CDR1 is SGHTA and CDR2 is FQGNSA in the germline V gene. The V and J ends lost 6 bases and 0 bases respectively, with 18 bases between them. The CDR3 nucleotides read TGTGCCAGCAGACAACACTTAGGCTCGGGCTCCTACAATGAGCAGTTCTTC. Its protein is CASRQHLGSGSYNEQFF.

The rearrangement links TRBV27 to TRBJ1-1, with a tentative D call TRBD1 (5 bases). V was cut by 5 bases and J by 0 bases, with 13 bases left in between. The CDR3 is made up of 15 amino acids. From germline, CDR1 is MNHEY and CDR2 SMNVEV (reference sequence). The CDR3 nucleotides are TGTGCCAGCAGTCCCCGGGGGAGGATGAACACTGAAGCTTTCTTT. It translates to CASSPRGRMNTEAFF.

This clone was seen only once. The V gene is TRBV29-1, the J gene TRBJ2-5, with 8 bases that match TRBD2. Germline lookup yields CDR1 SQVTM and CDR2 ANQGSEA. J lost 5 bases, V lost 6 bases, and 5 bases had no gene match. This CDR3 is 12 amino acids long. The chain's CDR3 is CSVRGGTETQYF. DNA of the CDR3: TGCAGCGTCCGGGGGGGGACGGAGACCCAGTACTTC.

The rearrangement links TRBV3-1 (or the pseudogene TRBV3-2) to TRBJ2-5; 7 bases are a match to TRBD1. The junction had 5 bases not matched to a gene; V was cut back by 1 base and J by 0 bases. The CDR3 loop spans 16 amino acids. The germline CDR1 and CDR2 sequences are LGHDT and YNNKEL (reference sequence). CDR3 DNA sequence: TGTGCCAGCAGCCAAGTCTACAGGGGTGACCAAGAGACCCAGTACTTC. It yields the protein CASSQVYRGDQETQYF.

V usage is TRBV18 and J usage is TRBJ1-2, with TRBD1 matching over 7 bases. With 6 bases clipped from V and 0 bases from J, the junction kept 4 bases outside the gene matches. CDR3 length: 14 amino acids. The germline CDR1 and CDR2 sequences are KGHSH and LQKENI. The CDR3 protein is CASSLDRSNYGYTF. In nucleotides, the CDR3 is TGTGCCAGCTCCCTGGACAGGTCTAACTATGGCTACACCTTC.

This clone is a singleton in its sample. The chain is built from TRBV5-1 and TRBJ2-1; tentatively, D is TRBD2 (5 bases). Germline V lookup: CDR1 SGHRS, CDR2 YFSETQ. This CDR3 contains 12 residues. The V end lost 3 bases, the J end lost 6 bases, and 7 bases lay between the germline ends. The CDR3, as DNA: TGCGCCAGCAGCTGGGCGGGCAATGAGCAGTTCTTC. This codes for CASSWAGNEQFF.

This clone has just a few counts. The chain is built from TRBV21-1 and TRBJ1-5; the table's D call, TRBD1, was not checked against the DNA. TRBV21-1 is reported as a pseudogene. The CDR3 totals 16 residues. CDR3 region: CASSKRTGECNQPQHF. The CDR3 bases are TGTGCCAGCAGCAAACGGACAGGGGAATGCAATCAGCCCCAGCATTTT.

V usage is TRBV7-6 and J usage is TRBJ1-2; 11 nucleotides match TRBD1. The ends lost 5 bases at V and 8 bases at J; junction bases unmatched: 10. There are 15 residues in the CDR3. The germline gives CDR1 SGHVS, CDR2 FNYEAQ. The CDR3 is CASSESGQGAGGYTF. CDR3 coding DNA: TGTGCCAGCAGCGAATCTGGACAGGGGGCTGGGGGCTACACCTTC.

This rearrangement joins TRBV4-3 to TRBJ2-3; D possibly corresponds to TRBD1 (6 bases). This CDR3 region has 14 residues. Looked up from germline, CDR1 is LGHNA and CDR2 is YSLEER. V was pared by 1 base and J by 4 bases, with 9 bases between. The CDR3 DNA sequence: TGCGCCAGCAGCCAAGGGGCAGGGGCAGATACGCAGTATTTT. Its protein is CASSQGAGADTQYF.

The chain employs TRBV25-1 and TRBJ1-2, with 9 bases that match TRBD1. This CDR3 comprises 15 residues. Trimming cost V 1 base and J 5 bases; bases outside gene matches: 5. Germline CDR1 reads MGHDK; CDR2 reads SYGVNS. The DNA of the CDR3 is TGTGCCAGCAGTGAATGGGGACAGGGCCTGTATGGCTACACCTTC. Its translation: CASSEWGQGLYGYTF.

The chain has TRBV7-2 and TRBJ2-1; TRBD2 matches 11 bases. V lost 8 bases, J lost 6 bases, and 3 bases stayed unmatched. Per germline, CDR1 SGHTA and CDR2 FQGNSA. The CDR3 consists of 13 residues. Here the CDR3 reads CASGLAGGNEQFF. The CDR3 region has the DNA TGTGCCAGCGGCCTAGCGGGAGGCAATGAGCAGTTCTTC.

The V and J genes are TRBV5-4 and TRBJ2-7, with D possibly being TRBD1 (5 bases). Deletions cut 2 bases from V and 1 base from J, with 10 bases between. The CDR3 runs 14 residues. From germline, CDR1 is SGHNT and CDR2 YYREEE (reference sequence). CDR3 nucleotide sequence: TGTGCCAGCAGCTTCAGGGCCAAGTCCTACGAGCAGTACTTC. This codes for CASSFRAKSYEQYF. Filled out from reference TRBV5-4 and TRBJ2-7, the complete variable domain reads ETGVTQSPTHLIKTRGQQVTLRCSSQSGHNTVSWYQQALGQGPQFIFQYYREEENGRGNFPPRFSGLQFPNYSSELNVNALELDDSALYLCASSFRAKSYEQYFGPGTRLTVT.

V gene TRBV9 combines with J gene TRBJ2-3, with TRBD1 matching 8 bases. Germline V gene lookup returns CDR1 SGDLS and CDR2 YYNGEE. The V and J ends lost 4 bases and 9 bases, in that order; junction bases with no gene match: 10. The CDR3 consists of 14 residues. The CDR3 sequence: CASSLGQGQYTQYF. The DNA for the CDR3 is TGTGCCAGCAGCCTAGGACAGGGCCAGTACACGCAGTATTTT.

Concerning this clone itself: The same CDR3 is also encoded by other DNA sequences in this sample. This chain links TRBV3-1 (or the pseudogene TRBV3-2) with TRBJ2-7; D perhaps matches TRBD2 (5 bases). Trimming left V 6 bases short and J 3 bases short, with 9 bases between. The CDR3 is 12 residues long. Germline V gives CDR1 LGHDT, CDR2 YNNKEL (reference sequence). The CDR3 coding sequence is TGTGCCAGCAGTCCTAGCAGCTACGAGCAGTACTTC. Protein product: CASSPSSYEQYF.

This sequence joins TRBV6-5 and TRBJ1-4; a possible D gene is TRBD1 (5 bases). The CDR3 spans 15 residues. V lost 8 bases and J lost 7, with 20 bases in between. Germline V gene lookup returns CDR1 MNHEY and CDR2 SVGAGI. CDR3: CASGEGYRDVEKLFF. As DNA, the CDR3 is TGTGCCAGCGGGGAGGGTTACCGGGACGTTGAAAAACTGTTTTTT.

V gene TRBV7-2 combines with J gene TRBJ1-5, with D unresolved. The V end was cut by 1 base, the J end by 8 bases, with 18 bases between. CDR1 is SGHTA and CDR2 is FQGNSA in the germline V gene. The CDR3 consists of 16 residues. In DNA, the CDR3 is TGTGCCAGCAGCTTAGTGGGCGGGAGGGCGTCTGAGCCCCAGCATTTT. It encodes CASSLVGGRASEPQHF.

The chain recombines TRBV19 with TRBJ2-7; possibly TRBD1 for D (6 bases). This CDR3 comprises 14 residues. CDR1 LNHDA and CDR2 SQIVND come from the germline V gene (reference sequence). Trimming stripped 4 bases from V and 3 bases from J, with 13 bases between. CDR3 amino acids: CASSTQGQSYEQYF. In DNA, the CDR3 is TGTGCCAGTAGTACTCAAGGACAGAGCTACGAGCAGTACTTC.

CDR3 protein: CASSPRTGERSPLHF. CDR3 bases: TGTGCCAGCAGCCCCCGGACAGGGGAACGTTCACCCCTCCACTTT. This sequence joins TRBV7-8 and TRBJ1-6, with TRBD1 matching 9 bases. The CDR3 length is 15 residues. CDR1 SGHVS and CDR2 FQNEAQ come from the germline V gene. The V segment lost 5 bases and the J segment 9 bases; nucleotides outside the gene matches: 8.

V usage is TRBV6-5 and J usage is TRBJ1-2; D not certain. Germline V gene sequence: CDR1 MNHEY, CDR2 SVGAGI. The germline V and J ends were trimmed by 5 bases and 8 bases, with 15 bases remaining between them. The CDR3 has 13 residues. The CDR3 region is CASSPDGVGGYTF. DNA of the CDR3: TGTGCCAGCAGTCCCGACGGGGTGGGAGGCTACACCTTC.